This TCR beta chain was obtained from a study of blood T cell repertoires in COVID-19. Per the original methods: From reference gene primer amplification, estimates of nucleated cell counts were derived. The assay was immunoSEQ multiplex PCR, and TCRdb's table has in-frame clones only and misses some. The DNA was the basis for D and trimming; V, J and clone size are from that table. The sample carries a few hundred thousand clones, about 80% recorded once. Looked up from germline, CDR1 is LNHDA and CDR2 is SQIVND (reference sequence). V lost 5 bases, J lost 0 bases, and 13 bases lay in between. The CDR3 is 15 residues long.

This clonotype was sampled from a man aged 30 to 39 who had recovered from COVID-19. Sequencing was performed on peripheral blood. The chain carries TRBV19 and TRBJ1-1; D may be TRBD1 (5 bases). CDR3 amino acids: CASSVSGPLNTEAFF. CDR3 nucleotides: TGTGCCAGTAGTGTTTCAGGGCCCCTGAACACTGAAGCTTTCTTT.